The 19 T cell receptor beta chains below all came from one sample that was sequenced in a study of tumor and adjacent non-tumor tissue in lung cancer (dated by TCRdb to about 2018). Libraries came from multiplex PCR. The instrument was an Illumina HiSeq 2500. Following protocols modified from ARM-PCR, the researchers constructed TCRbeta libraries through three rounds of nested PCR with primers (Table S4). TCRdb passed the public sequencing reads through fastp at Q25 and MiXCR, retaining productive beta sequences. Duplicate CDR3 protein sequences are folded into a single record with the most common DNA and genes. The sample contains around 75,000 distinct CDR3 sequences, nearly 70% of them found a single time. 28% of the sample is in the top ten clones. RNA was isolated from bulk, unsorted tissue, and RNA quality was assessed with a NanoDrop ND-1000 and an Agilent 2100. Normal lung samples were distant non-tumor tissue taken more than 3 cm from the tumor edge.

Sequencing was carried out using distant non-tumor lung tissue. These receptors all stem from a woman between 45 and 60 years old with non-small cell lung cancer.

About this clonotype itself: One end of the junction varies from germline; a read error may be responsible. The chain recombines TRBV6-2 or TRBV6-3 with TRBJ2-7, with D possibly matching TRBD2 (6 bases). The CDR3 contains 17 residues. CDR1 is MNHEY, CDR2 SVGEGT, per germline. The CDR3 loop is CASSYTASVSWGYEQYF. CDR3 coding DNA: TGCGCCAGCAGTTACACCGCTAGCGTGAGTTGGGGCTACGAGCAGTACTTC.

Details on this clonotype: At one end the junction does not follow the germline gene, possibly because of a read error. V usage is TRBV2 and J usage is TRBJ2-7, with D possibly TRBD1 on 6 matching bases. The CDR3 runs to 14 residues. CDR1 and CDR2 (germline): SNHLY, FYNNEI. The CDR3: CDSSGGQYSYEQYF. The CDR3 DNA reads TGTGACAGCAGTGGAGGACAGTACTCCTACGAGCAATACTTC.

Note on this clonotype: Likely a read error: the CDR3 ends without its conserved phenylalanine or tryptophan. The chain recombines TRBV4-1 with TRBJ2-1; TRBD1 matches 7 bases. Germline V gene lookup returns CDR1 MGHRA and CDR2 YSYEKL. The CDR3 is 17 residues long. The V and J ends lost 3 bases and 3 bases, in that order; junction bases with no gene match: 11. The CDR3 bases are TGCGCCAGCAGCCATTCCGGACAGGCGATACACTACAATGAGCAGTTCCTC. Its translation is CASSHSGQAIHYNEQFL.

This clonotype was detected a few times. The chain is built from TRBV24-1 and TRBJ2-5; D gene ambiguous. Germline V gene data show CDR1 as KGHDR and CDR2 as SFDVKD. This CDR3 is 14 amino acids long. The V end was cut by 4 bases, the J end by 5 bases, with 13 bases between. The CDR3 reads CATSDSEAWETQYF. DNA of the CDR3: TGTGCCACCAGTGACTCAGAGGCTTGGGAGACCCAGTACTTC.

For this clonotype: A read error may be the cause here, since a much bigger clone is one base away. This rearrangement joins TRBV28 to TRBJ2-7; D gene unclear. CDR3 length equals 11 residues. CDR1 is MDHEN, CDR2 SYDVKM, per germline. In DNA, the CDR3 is TGTGTCAGCAGTTTTCTTAGCGAGCAGTACTTC. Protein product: CVSSFLSEQYF.

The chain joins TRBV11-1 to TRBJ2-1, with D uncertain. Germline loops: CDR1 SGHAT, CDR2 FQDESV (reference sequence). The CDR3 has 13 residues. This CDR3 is CTGSFPPGDEQFF. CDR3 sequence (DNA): TGTACCGGCAGCTTCCCTCCAGGCGACGAGCAGTTCTTC.

CDR3 bases: TGTGCCTGGAGGGGACTAGCGGGTCCCTACGAGCAGTACTTC. Amino acid sequence: CAWRGLAGPYEQYF. This chain joins TRBV30 and TRBJ2-7, with 12 bases fitting TRBD2. Germline CDR1 is GTSNPN and CDR2 is SVGIG (reference sequence). This CDR3 is built from 14 residues. V shed 3 bases, J shed 2 bases, and the junction held 2 bases outside the gene matches. Using reference TRBV30 and TRBJ2-7 for the parts outside the CDR3, the full variable domain is SQTIHQWPATLVQPVGSPLSLECTVEGTSNPNLYWYRQAAGRGLQLLFYSVGIGQISSEVPQNLSASRPQDRQFILSSKKLLLSDSGFYLCAWRGLAGPYEQYFGPGTRLTVT.

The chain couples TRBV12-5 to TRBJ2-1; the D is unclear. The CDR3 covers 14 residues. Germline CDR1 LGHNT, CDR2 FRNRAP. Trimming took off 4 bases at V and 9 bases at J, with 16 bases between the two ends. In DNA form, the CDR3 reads TGTGCTAGTGGTTGGGAAGGGCCAGCATCTGAGCAGTTCTTC. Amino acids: CASGWEGPASEQFF. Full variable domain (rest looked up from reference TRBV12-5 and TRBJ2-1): DARVTQTPRHKVTEMGQEVTMRCQPILGHNTVFWYRQTMMQGLELLAYFRNRAPLDDSGMPKDRFSAEMPDATLATLKIQPSEPRDSAVYFCASGWEGPASEQFFGPGTRLTVL.

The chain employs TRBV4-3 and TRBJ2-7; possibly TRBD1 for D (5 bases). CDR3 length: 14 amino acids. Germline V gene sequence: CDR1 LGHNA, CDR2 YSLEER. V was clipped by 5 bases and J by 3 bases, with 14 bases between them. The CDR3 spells CASSTIRADYEQYF. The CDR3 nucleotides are TGCGCCAGCAGCACAATCAGGGCGGACTACGAGCAGTACTTC.

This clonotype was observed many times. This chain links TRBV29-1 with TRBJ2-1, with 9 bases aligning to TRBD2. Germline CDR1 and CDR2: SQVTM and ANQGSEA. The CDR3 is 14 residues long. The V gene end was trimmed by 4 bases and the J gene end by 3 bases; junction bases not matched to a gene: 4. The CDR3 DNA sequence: TGCAGCGTTGGGGCGGGAGGGGACTACAATGAGCAGTTCTTC. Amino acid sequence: CSVGAGGDYNEQFF.

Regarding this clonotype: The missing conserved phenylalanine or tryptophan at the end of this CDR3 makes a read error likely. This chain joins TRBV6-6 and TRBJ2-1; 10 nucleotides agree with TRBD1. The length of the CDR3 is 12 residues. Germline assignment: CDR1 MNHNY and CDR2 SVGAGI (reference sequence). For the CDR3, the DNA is TGTGCAAGCAGGACAGGGGGCAATGAGCAGTTCCTC. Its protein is CASRTGGNEQFL.

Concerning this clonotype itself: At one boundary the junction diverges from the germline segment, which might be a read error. The CDR3 coding sequence is TGTGTCAGCAGCGGAAGGATAGAAATGGGCGTCGCACAGTACTTC. Amino acids: CVSSGRIEMGVAQYF. The chain is built from TRBV11-1 and TRBJ2-7, with D possibly matching TRBD2 (5 bases). Germline V lookup: CDR1 SGHAT, CDR2 FQDESV (reference sequence). The CDR3 is 15 amino acids. Full variable domain (remainder filled in from reference TRBV11-1 and TRBJ2-7): EAEVAQSPRYKITEKSQAVAFWCDPISGHATLYWYRQILGQGPELLVQFQDESVVDDSQLPKDRFSAERLKGVDSTLKIQPAELGDSAMYLCVSSGRIEMGVAQYFGPGTRLTVT.

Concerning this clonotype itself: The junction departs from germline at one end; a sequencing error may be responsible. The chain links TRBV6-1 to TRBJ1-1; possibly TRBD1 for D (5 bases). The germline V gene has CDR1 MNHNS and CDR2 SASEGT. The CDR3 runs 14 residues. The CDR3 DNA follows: TGTGCCAACAGTGGTGTGGGGCGCAGCTATGGAGCTTTCTTT. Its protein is CANSGVGRSYGAFF.

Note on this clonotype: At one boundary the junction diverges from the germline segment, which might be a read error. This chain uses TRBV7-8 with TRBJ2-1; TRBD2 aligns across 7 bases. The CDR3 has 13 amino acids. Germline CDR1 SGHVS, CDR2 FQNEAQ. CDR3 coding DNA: TGTGCCAGCAGTTACCGACTAGCCCATGAGCTGTCCTTC. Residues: CASSYRLAHELSF.

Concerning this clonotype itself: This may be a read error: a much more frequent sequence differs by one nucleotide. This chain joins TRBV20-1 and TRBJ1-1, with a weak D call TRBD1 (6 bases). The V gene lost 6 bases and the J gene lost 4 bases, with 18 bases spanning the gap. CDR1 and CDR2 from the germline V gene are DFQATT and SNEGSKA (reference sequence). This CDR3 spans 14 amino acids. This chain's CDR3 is CSAQDSSSITEAFF. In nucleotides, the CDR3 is TGCAGTGCCCAGGACAGCTCTTCGATCACTGAAGCTTTCTTT.

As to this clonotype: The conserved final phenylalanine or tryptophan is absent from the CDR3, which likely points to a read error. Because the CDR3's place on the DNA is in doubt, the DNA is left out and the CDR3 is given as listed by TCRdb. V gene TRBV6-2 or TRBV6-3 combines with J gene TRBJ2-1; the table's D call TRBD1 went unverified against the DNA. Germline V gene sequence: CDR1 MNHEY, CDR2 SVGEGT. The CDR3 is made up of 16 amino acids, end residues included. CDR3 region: CASYPFDSPFWNELFL.

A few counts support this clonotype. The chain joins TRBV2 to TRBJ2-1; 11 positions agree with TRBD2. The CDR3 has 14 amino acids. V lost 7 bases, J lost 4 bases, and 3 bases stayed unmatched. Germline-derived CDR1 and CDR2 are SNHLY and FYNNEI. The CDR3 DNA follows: TGTGCCAGCAAGGTAGCGGGAGGGTACAATGAGCAGTTCTTC. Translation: CASKVAGGYNEQFF. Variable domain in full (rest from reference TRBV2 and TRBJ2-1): EPEVTQTPSHQVTQMGQEVILRCVPISNHLYFYWYRQILGQKVEFLVSFYNNEISEKSEIFDDQFSVERPDGSNFTLKIRSTKLEDSAMYFCASKVAGGYNEQFFGPGTRLTVL.

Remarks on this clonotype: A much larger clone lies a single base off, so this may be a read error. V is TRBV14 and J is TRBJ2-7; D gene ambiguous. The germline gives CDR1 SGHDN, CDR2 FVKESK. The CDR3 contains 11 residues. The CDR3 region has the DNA TGTGCCAACAGCCAAAAATTCGAGCAGTACTTC. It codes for CANSQKFEQYF. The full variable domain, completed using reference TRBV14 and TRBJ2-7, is EAGVTQFPSHSVIEKGQTVTLRCDPISGHDNLYWYRRVMGKEIKFLLHFVKESKQDESGMPNNRFLAERTGGTYSTLKVQPAELEDSGVYFCANSQKFEQYFGPGTRLTVT.

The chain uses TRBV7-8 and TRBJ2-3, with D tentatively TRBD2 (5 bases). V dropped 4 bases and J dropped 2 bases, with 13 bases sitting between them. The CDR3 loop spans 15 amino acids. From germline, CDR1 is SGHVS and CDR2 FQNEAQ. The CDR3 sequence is CASSSADSNTDTQYF. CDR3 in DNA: TGTGCCAGCAGCTCAGCGGACTCAAACACAGATACGCAGTATTTT.